Listed below are T cell receptor beta chains from one sample, sequenced in a study of CD8+CD57+ T cells in acquired aplastic anemia. TCRdb called the reads again in MiXCR, with one record for every CDR3 protein. The sample consists of hundreds of thousands of distinct CDR3 sequences, more than 25% of them appearing once. Sequencing input: sorted CD4+, CD8+, or CD8+CD57+ T cells (not recorded which) from PBMCs. The receptors shown here come from a human donor with aplastic anemia. Both conserved end residues are part of each CDR3. D genes are given only for firm matches. The size entry is marked missing in some rows and otherwise reads once, few, many or a size class.

d_gene: .; v_gene: TRBV27; j_gene: TRBJ2-5; abundance: few; CDR3aa: CASSSFGGSPETQYF; CDR3nt: TGTGCCAGCAGTTCGTTTGGGGGGTCGCCAGAGACCCAGTACTTC
d_gene: .; v_gene: TRBV20-1; j_gene: TRBJ2-7; abundance: many; CDR3aa: CSARRQVSYEQYF; CDR3nt: TGCAGTGCTCGAAGACAGGTCTCCTACGAGCAGTACTTC
d_gene: TRBD1; v_gene: TRBV19; j_gene: TRBJ1-1; abundance: few; CDR3aa: CASSNPGQALLNTEAFF; CDR3nt: TGTGCCAGTAGTAACCCGGGACAGGCGCTTCTGAACACTGAAGCTTTCTTT
d_gene: .; v_gene: TRBV2; j_gene: TRBJ1-2; abundance: many; CDR3aa: CASSATGYNYGYTF; CDR3nt: TGTGCCAGCAGCGCGACAGGTTACAACTATGGCTACACCTTC
d_gene: TRBD1; v_gene: TRBV20-1; j_gene: TRBJ2-2; abundance: few; CDR3aa: CSARGQVNTGELFF; CDR3nt: TGCAGTGCTAGGGGACAGGTCAACACCGGGGAGCTGTTTTTT
d_gene: .; v_gene: TRBV5-1; j_gene: TRBJ2-1; abundance: few; CDR3aa: CASSFGGVNNEQFF; CDR3nt: TGCGCCAGCAGCTTTGGAGGGGTGAACAATGAGCAGTTCTTC
d_gene: TRBD1; v_gene: TRBV18; j_gene: TRBJ1-2; abundance: .; CDR3aa: CASSPRDSPNYGYTF; CDR3nt: TGTGCCAGCTCACCACGGGACAGTCCTAACTATGGCTACACCTTC
d_gene: .; v_gene: TRBV6-5; j_gene: TRBJ1-2; abundance: .; CDR3aa: CASSNPKEITDYGYTF; CDR3nt: TGTGCCAGCAGTAACCCAAAAGAAATAACGGACTATGGCTACACCTTC
d_gene: .; v_gene: TRBV19; j_gene: TRBJ2-7; abundance: .; CDR3aa: CASSGVREQYF; CDR3nt: TGTGCCAGTAGTGGGGTCCGAGAGCAGTACTTC
d_gene: .; v_gene: TRBV25-1; j_gene: TRBJ1-1; abundance: .; CDR3aa: CASSPWGRDTEAFF; CDR3nt: TGTGCCAGCAGTCCGTGGGGGCGGGACACTGAAGCTTTCTTT
d_gene: .; v_gene: TRBV10-2; j_gene: TRBJ1-1; abundance: many; CDR3aa: CASSERVPGNTEAFF; CDR3nt: TGCGCCAGCAGTGAACGGGTCCCAGGGAACACTGAAGCTTTCTTT
d_gene: TRBD2; v_gene: TRBV12-3/TRBV12-4; j_gene: TRBJ2-2; abundance: .; CDR3aa: CASQAGGYTGELFF; CDR3nt: TGTGCCAGCCAAGCGGGAGGGTACACCGGGGAGCTGTTTTTT
d_gene: TRBD1; v_gene: TRBV5-5; j_gene: TRBJ1-1; abundance: .; CDR3aa: CASRDRASGAFF; CDR3nt: TGTGCCAGCAGAGACAGGGCCTCCGGAGCTTTCTTT
d_gene: TRBD2; v_gene: TRBV10-1; j_gene: TRBJ2-2; abundance: many; CDR3aa: CASSAGGNTGELFF; CDR3nt: TGCGCCAGCAGCGCGGGGGGGAACACCGGGGAGCTGTTTTTT
d_gene: .; v_gene: TRBV7-2; j_gene: TRBJ2-7; abundance: few; CDR3aa: CASRDPFGEQYF; CDR3nt: TGTGCCAGCAGGGACCCTTTCGGCGAGCAGTACTTC
d_gene: .; v_gene: TRBV15; j_gene: TRBJ1-2; abundance: few; CDR3aa: CATSGGGVGYGYTF; CDR3nt: TGTGCCACCAGCGGGGGGGGGGTCGGCTATGGCTACACCTTC
d_gene: TRBD1; v_gene: TRBV5-1; j_gene: TRBJ2-3; abundance: .; CDR3aa: CASSLSDGTGFADTQYF; CDR3nt: TGCGCCAGCAGCTTGTCGGACGGGACAGGGTTTGCAGATACGCAGTATTTT
d_gene: .; v_gene: TRBV30; j_gene: TRBJ1-5; abundance: once; CDR3aa: CAWSWNDDQPQHF; CDR3nt: TGTGCCTGGAGTTGGAACGACGACCAGCCCCAGCATTTT
d_gene: TRBD1; v_gene: TRBV11-2; j_gene: TRBJ1-1; abundance: .; CDR3aa: CASSLPTGAAEAFF; CDR3nt: TGTGCCAGCAGCCTACCGACAGGGGCAGCTGAAGCTTTCTTT
d_gene: TRBD1; v_gene: TRBV25-1; j_gene: TRBJ2-1; abundance: many; CDR3aa: CASSAWTGYDEQFF; CDR3nt: TGTGCCAGCAGTGCGTGGACAGGGTATGATGAGCAGTTCTTC
d_gene: .; v_gene: TRBV20-1; j_gene: TRBJ2-5; abundance: many; CDR3aa: CSAPSTGQETQYF; CDR3nt: TGCAGTGCCCCATCCACCGGGCAAGAGACCCAGTACTTC
d_gene: .; v_gene: TRBV10-3; j_gene: TRBJ1-1; abundance: many; CDR3aa: CAISESTVRNTEAFF; CDR3nt: TGTGCCATCAGTGAGTCGACTGTGCGTAACACTGAAGCTTTCTTT
d_gene: .; v_gene: TRBV20-1; j_gene: TRBJ1-2; abundance: .; CDR3aa: CSARDVRGAVEKGYTF; CDR3nt: TGCAGTGCTAGAGATGTACGGGGGGCGGTAGAAAAAGGCTACACCTTC
d_gene: .; v_gene: TRBV20-1; j_gene: TRBJ1-1; abundance: few; CDR3aa: CSADTGLAFF; CDR3nt: TGCAGTGCTGATACAGGGTTGGCTTTCTTT
d_gene: .; v_gene: TRBV5-6; j_gene: TRBJ2-7; abundance: .; CDR3aa: CASSLGQLVSYEQYF; CDR3nt: TGTGCCAGCAGCTTGGGCCAGCTCGTCTCCTACGAGCAGTACTTC
d_gene: TRBD2; v_gene: TRBV11-2; j_gene: TRBJ2-7; abundance: few; CDR3aa: CASSLEMASGGEQYF; CDR3nt: TGTGCCAGCAGCTTAGAAATGGCTAGCGGGGGTGAGCAGTACTTC
d_gene: TRBD1; v_gene: TRBV20-1; j_gene: TRBJ1-2; abundance: many; CDR3aa: CSAKTTGVASYGYTF; CDR3nt: TGCAGTGCTAAAACGACAGGGGTCGCAAGCTATGGCTACACCTTC
d_gene: .; v_gene: TRBV19; j_gene: TRBJ1-1; abundance: many; CDR3aa: CASSIIPDSEAFF; CDR3nt: TGTGCCAGTAGTATTATCCCCGACAGTGAAGCTTTCTTT
d_gene: .; v_gene: TRBV15; j_gene: TRBJ2-2; abundance: .; CDR3aa: CATSREVRTGELFF; CDR3nt: TGTGCCACCAGCAGAGAGGTCCGAACCGGGGAGCTGTTTTTT
d_gene: TRBD2; v_gene: TRBV25-1; j_gene: TRBJ2-1; abundance: .; CDR3aa: CASSPPRTSGSYNEQFF; CDR3nt: TGTGCCAGCAGCCCCCCCCGGACTAGCGGGAGCTACAATGAGCAGTTCTTC
d_gene: TRBD2; v_gene: TRBV7-3; j_gene: TRBJ2-7; abundance: .; CDR3aa: CASSLSTSGGHLPYEQYF; CDR3nt: TGTGCCAGCAGCTTATCCACTAGCGGGGGGCACCTCCCCTACGAGCAGTACTTC
d_gene: TRBD2; v_gene: TRBV19; j_gene: TRBJ2-2; abundance: .; CDR3aa: CASTSLGRGGRGGELFF; CDR3nt: TGTGCCAGTACCTCCCTGGGTCGGGGGGGCCGAGGCGGGGAGCTGTTTTTT
d_gene: TRBD2; v_gene: TRBV4-1; j_gene: TRBJ2-1; abundance: .; CDR3aa: CASSQEGATSGNVNEQFF; CDR3nt: TGCGCCAGCAGCCAAGAAGGTGCCACTAGCGGGAACGTGAATGAGCAGTTCTTC
d_gene: .; v_gene: TRBV10-3; j_gene: TRBJ1-4; abundance: few; CDR3aa: CASSEATRGGGEKLFF; CDR3nt: TGTGCCAGCAGTGAAGCTACTCGGGGGGGTGGTGAAAAACTGTTTTTT
d_gene: .; v_gene: TRBV10-3; j_gene: TRBJ1-1; abundance: .; CDR3aa: CASSRDTSLGTEAFF; CDR3nt: TGTGCCAGCAGCCGGGACACCAGTCTGGGCACTGAAGCTTTCTTT
d_gene: TRBD2; v_gene: TRBV29-1; j_gene: TRBJ2-3; abundance: .; CDR3aa: CSAKDAGGTGSTDTQYF; CDR3nt: TGCAGTGCTAAAGATGCGGGGGGTACAGGGAGCACAGATACGCAGTATTTT
d_gene: TRBD1; v_gene: TRBV10-3; j_gene: TRBJ2-1; abundance: few; CDR3aa: CATRRETGRRVGNEQFF; CDR3nt: TGTGCCACCCGCAGGGAGACAGGGCGAAGAGTGGGCAATGAGCAGTTCTTC
d_gene: TRBD2; v_gene: TRBV7-9; j_gene: TRBJ2-1; abundance: few; CDR3aa: CASSPRGGLQFF; CDR3nt: TGCGCCAGCAGCCCGCGGGGGGGACTTCAGTTCTTC
d_gene: .; v_gene: TRBV12-3/TRBV12-4; j_gene: TRBJ2-6; abundance: .; CDR3aa: CASSFQGSGANVLTF; CDR3nt: TGTGCCAGCAGTTTCCAGGGCTCCGGGGCCAACGTCCTGACTTTC
d_gene: .; v_gene: TRBV19; j_gene: TRBJ1-2; abundance: few; CDR3aa: CASSIVRGGGYTF; CDR3nt: TGTGCCAGTAGTATAGTTAGGGGCGGCGGCTACACCTTC
d_gene: .; v_gene: TRBV7-9; j_gene: TRBJ1-1; abundance: many; CDR3aa: CASSPTSGGTEAFF; CDR3nt: TGTGCCAGCAGCCCCACTTCGGGAGGGACTGAAGCTTTCTTT
d_gene: .; v_gene: TRBV2; j_gene: TRBJ2-2; abundance: many; CDR3aa: CASSGDSYTGELFF; CDR3nt: TGTGCCAGCAGTGGTGACAGCTACACCGGGGAGCTGTTTTTT
d_gene: TRBD2; v_gene: TRBV2; j_gene: TRBJ2-2; abundance: .; CDR3aa: CASSTSGSSGELFF; CDR3nt: TGTGCCAGCAGTACTAGCGGTAGCTCCGGGGAGCTGTTTTTT
d_gene: TRBD1; v_gene: TRBV9; j_gene: TRBJ2-5; abundance: .; CDR3aa: CASSVVQGAGETQYF; CDR3nt: TGTGCCAGCAGCGTAGTACAGGGGGCAGGGGAGACCCAGTACTTC
d_gene: .; v_gene: TRBV6-2/TRBV6-3; j_gene: TRBJ1-2; abundance: few; CDR3aa: CASSYSRAGARTNYGYTF; CDR3nt: TGTGCCAGCAGTTACTCGAGAGCAGGTGCTAGAACTAACTATGGCTACACCTTC
d_gene: .; v_gene: TRBV2; j_gene: TRBJ2-1; abundance: .; CDR3aa: CASSKLGPYNEQFF; CDR3nt: TGTGCCAGCAGTAAACTAGGACCCTACAATGAGCAGTTCTTC